The rows below give T cell receptor beta chains drawn from one sample of a study of cytomegalovirus exposure and HLA in healthy donors. Profiling relied on immunoSEQ multiplex PCR, and the TCRdb table lists in-frame clones only, not all of them. Among some 200,000 clones listed, approximately 80% were seen once. Sequencing used PBMCs. These receptors originate from a woman in her forties or fifties in good health and CMV-seropositive. Both conserved end residues are part of each CDR3. Each record gives: D gene, clone size, V gene, J gene, CDR3 protein, CDR3 DNA. A D gene is named only where the DNA matches it firmly. Clone size is not always given. Where it is, it says once, few, many or a class for expanded clones.

TRBD1	few	TRBV2	TRBJ1-2	CASRDRVYGYTF	TGTGCCAGCCGAGACAGGGTTTATGGCTACACCTTC
TRBD1	NA	TRBV4-2	TRBJ1-1	CASSQAPGQGNTEAFF	TGTGCCAGCAGCCAAGCTCCGGGACAGGGGAACACTGAAGCTTTCTTT
TRBD1	NA	TRBV6-6	TRBJ2-5	CASSSFRDRLGETQYF	TGTGCCAGCAGTTCCTTCCGGGACAGGCTGGGCGAGACCCAGTACTTC
NA	NA	TRBV6-1	TRBJ2-3	CASSETYVATDTQYF	TGTGCCAGCAGTGAGACCTACGTAGCAACAGATACGCAGTATTTT
TRBD1	NA	TRBV6-6	TRBJ2-7	CASSPTGEHEQYF	TGTGCCAGCAGTCCTACAGGGGAGCACGAGCAGTACTTC
TRBD2	few	TRBV7-8	TRBJ2-5	CASSNGLADQETQYF	TGTGCCAGCAGCAACGGACTAGCGGATCAAGAGACCCAGTACTTC
TRBD2	NA	TRBV7-3	TRBJ2-5	CASSLNSPSGQETQYF	TGTGCCAGCAGCTTAAACTCCCCTAGCGGGCAAGAGACCCAGTACTTC
NA	NA	TRBV27	TRBJ2-1	CASTRRSAVYNEQFF	TGTGCCAGCACCCGTCGGAGCGCGGTATACAATGAGCAGTTCTTC
NA	NA	TRBV7-9	TRBJ2-3	CASSLGVASGSGTDTQYF	TGTGCCAGCAGCTTAGGTGTGGCGAGCGGTAGCGGCACAGATACGCAGTATTTT
NA	NA	TRBV28	TRBJ1-4	CASSQMTQGKLFF	TGTGCCAGCAGCCAAATGACCCAGGGGAAACTGTTTTTT
TRBD1	NA	TRBV30	TRBJ2-7	CAWSVWDRDEQYF	TGTGCCTGGAGTGTATGGGACAGGGATGAGCAGTACTTC
TRBD2	NA	TRBV7-2	TRBJ2-3	CASSRGGAGGDTQYF	TGTGCCAGCAGCCGTGGCGGGGCGGGGGGAGATACGCAGTATTTT
TRBD1	NA	TRBV2	TRBJ1-2	CASRAGTDYGYTF	TGTGCCAGCAGAGCCGGGACAGACTATGGCTACACCTTC
NA	once	TRBV30	TRBJ1-2	CAWMGGGYTF	TGTGCCTGGATGGGGGGGGGCTACACCTTC
NA	NA	TRBV5-4	TRBJ1-6	CATKPIGANNSPLHF	TGTGCCACAAAACCCATAGGGGCCAATAATTCACCCCTCCACTTT
TRBD1	NA	TRBV15	TRBJ2-3	CATDPGGTGADTQYF	TGTGCCACCGACCCAGGAGGGACAGGGGCAGATACGCAGTATTTT
TRBD1	NA	TRBV28	TRBJ2-5	CASSLQGAQETQYF	TGTGCCAGCAGTCTACAGGGGGCACAAGAGACCCAGTACTTC
NA	NA	TRBV5-4	TRBJ2-1	CASSVMGGGEQFF	TGTGCCAGCAGCGTGATGGGGGGAGGTGAGCAGTTCTTC
NA	NA	TRBV5-1	TRBJ2-3	CASSLGGVLIDTQYF	TGCGCCAGCAGCTTAGGCGGGGTATTGATCGATACGCAGTATTTT
NA	NA	TRBV11-3	TRBJ1-4	CASSLFETTNEKLFF	TGTGCCAGCAGCTTGTTTGAGACAACTAATGAAAAACTGTTTTTT
TRBD2	NA	TRBV29-1	TRBJ2-7	CSVDIAGDGYEQYF	TGCAGCGTTGATATAGCGGGGGACGGGTACGAGCAGTACTTC
NA	NA	TRBV18	TRBJ1-1	CASSPPGTPNTEAFF	TGTGCCAGCTCACCACCTGGGACACCGAACACTGAAGCTTTCTTT
TRBD2	once	TRBV7-3	TRBJ2-1	CASSLMSSGEQGSYNEQFF	TGTGCCAGCAGCTTAATGTCTAGCGGGGAACAGGGCTCCTACAATGAGCAGTTCTTC
NA	NA	TRBV28	TRBJ1-1	CASRGQTNTEAFF	TGTGCCAGCAGAGGACAGACGAACACTGAAGCTTTCTTT
TRBD2	few	TRBV7-7	TRBJ2-5	CASSLAASGGGETQYF	TGTGCTAGCAGCTTAGCGGCCAGCGGGGGCGGGGAGACCCAGTACTTC
NA	few	TRBV5-5	TRBJ1-5	CASSLADRISQPQHF	TGTGCCAGCAGCTTGGCCGACAGGATCAGTCAGCCCCAGCATTTT
TRBD2	NA	TRBV7-9	TRBJ2-1	CASSPGTSMNEQFF	TGTGCCAGCAGCCCAGGGACTAGCATGAATGAGCAGTTCTTC
NA	once	TRBV11-2	TRBJ2-1	CASSLDTYYNEQFF	TGTGCCAGCAGCTTAGATACATACTACAATGAGCAGTTCTTC
NA	NA	TRBV4-2	TRBJ2-3	CASSREALQDTQYF	TGTGCCAGCAGCCGGGAGGCGCTGCAAGATACGCAGTATTTT
TRBD1	NA	TRBV4-3	TRBJ2-2	CASSHRTGADTGELFF	TGCGCCAGCAGCCACCGGACAGGGGCTGACACCGGGGAGCTGTTTTTT
NA	NA	TRBV6-5	TRBJ1-2	CASSYFSRGMGGYTF	TGTGCCAGCAGTTACTTCAGCCGGGGGATGGGAGGCTACACCTTC
TRBD1	NA	TRBV6-5	TRBJ1-2	CASSRGHGYTF	TGTGCCAGCAGCAGGGGGCATGGCTACACCTTC
TRBD1	NA	TRBV27	TRBJ2-7	CASSWGTESYEQYF	TGTGCCAGCAGTTGGGGGACAGAGTCCTACGAGCAGTACTTC
TRBD1	NA	TRBV5-6	TRBJ1-5	CASSSGTGGRKQPQHF	TGTGCCAGCAGCTCCGGGACAGGGGGCAGGAAACAGCCCCAGCATTTT
NA	NA	TRBV7-6	TRBJ1-1	CASSEINRDEAFF	TGTGCCAGCAGCGAAATCAACAGGGACGAGGCTTTCTTT
TRBD1	NA	TRBV7-2	TRBJ2-1	CASSPMTGWHEQFF	TGTGCCAGCAGCCCCATGACAGGGTGGCATGAGCAGTTCTTC
NA	NA	TRBV9	TRBJ1-1	CANGNTEAFF	TGTGCCAACGGGAACACTGAAGCTTTCTTT
TRBD1	NA	TRBV6-5	TRBJ1-1	CASSSRRDRGALRAFF	TGTGCCAGCAGTTCGCGCCGGGACAGGGGCGCCCTGAGAGCTTTCTTT
NA	NA	TRBV10-1	TRBJ1-1	CASSAIQNTEAFF	TGCGCCAGCAGTGCGATACAGAACACTGAAGCTTTCTTT
TRBD2	NA	TRBV11-2	TRBJ2-2	CASSLVRGGGELFF	TGTGCCAGCAGCTTAGTGCGGGGGGGCGGGGAGCTGTTTTTT
TRBD2	few	TRBV28	TRBJ2-3	CASSPRTGTSGGDSTDTQYF	TGTGCCAGCAGTCCGCGGACCGGGACTAGCGGGGGGGATAGCACAGATACGCAGTATTTT
NA	NA	TRBV6-5	TRBJ1-2	CASRDGSTRDYGYTF	TGTGCCAGCAGGGACGGGAGTACGAGAGACTATGGCTACACCTTC
NA	NA	TRBV5-1	TRBJ1-2	CASSLGGVSYGYTF	TGCGCCAGCAGCTTGGGGGGCGTCAGCTATGGCTACACCTTC
TRBD2	NA	TRBV9	TRBJ2-1	CASSVTSGGFSSYNEQFF	TGTGCCAGCAGCGTAACTAGCGGGGGGTTCAGCTCCTACAATGAGCAGTTCTTC
TRBD1	NA	TRBV27	TRBJ1-5	CASSLLAPTGGHQPQHF	TGTGCCAGCAGTTTATTGGCCCCGACAGGGGGGCATCAGCCCCAGCATTTT
TRBD2	NA	TRBV7-3	TRBJ2-3	CASSFQRGGSDTQYF	TGTGCCAGCAGCTTCCAGCGGGGGGGGTCGGATACGCAGTATTTT
TRBD1	NA	TRBV27	TRBJ1-2	CASSFTGQPYGYTF	TGTGCCAGCAGTTTCACGGGACAGCCTTATGGCTACACCTTC
TRBD2	NA	TRBV7-9	TRBJ2-7	CASSLLAGTYEQYF	TGTGCCAGCAGCTTATTAGCGGGGACCTACGAGCAGTACTTC
NA	NA	TRBV18	TRBJ1-1	CASGREGNTEAFF	TGTGCCAGCGGACGGGAAGGGAACACTGAAGCTTTCTTT
NA	NA	TRBV18	TRBJ2-3	CASSPPETDTQYF	TGTGCCAGCTCACCACCTGAGACAGATACGCAGTATTTT
NA	NA	TRBV7-8	TRBJ1-2	CASSLPGITYGYTF	TGTGCCAGCAGCTTACCAGGGATTACCTATGGCTACACCTTC
NA	NA	TRBV7-9	TRBJ2-7	CASSPGIDGYEQYF	TGTGCCAGCAGCCCAGGGATTGATGGCTACGAGCAGTACTTC
NA	once	TRBV2	TRBJ1-2	CASSVLRYGYTF	TGTGCCAGCAGTGTGCTGCGCTATGGCTACACCTTC
TRBD2	NA	TRBV6-1	TRBJ2-1	CASSEPGLASYEQFF	TGTGCCAGCAGTGAGCCGGGACTAGCGTCGTATGAGCAGTTCTTC
TRBD1	NA	TRBV7-2	TRBJ1-1	CASSLAAGQRAEAFF	TGTGCCAGCAGCTTAGCGGCGGGACAGCGAGCTGAAGCTTTCTTT
NA	once	TRBV4-1	TRBJ1-3	CASSQASPGSGNTIYF	TGCGCCAGCAGCCAAGCGAGTCCAGGGTCCGGAAACACCATATATTTT
TRBD1	NA	TRBV6-1	TRBJ1-1	CASSGDSNTEAFF	TGTGCCAGCAGTGGGGACAGTAACACTGAAGCTTTCTTT